The rows below give T cell receptor beta chains drawn from one sample of a study of shared clonotypes between healthy human individuals. The data were produced by immunoSEQ multiplex PCR, yet TCRdb's version contains in-frame clones alone and is incomplete. The sample lists roughly 500,000 clones, 78% occurring once. Sequenced input: PBMCs. Receptors were obtained from a woman aged 40 to 55 in good health. Some clones in this sample may be carry-over from other donors' samples. Both conserved end residues are part of each CDR3. D genes are given only for firm matches. Some rows have no size entry. The others give once, few or many, or a class for an expanded clone.

D gene: TRBD2
V gene: TRBV11-2
J gene: TRBJ2-2
clone size: once
CDR3 protein: CASSLDRGSGDTGELFF
CDR3 DNA: TGTGCCAGCAGCTTAGATCGGGGTAGCGGGGACACCGGGGAGCTGTTTTTT

D gene: NA
V gene: TRBV10-3
J gene: TRBJ1-1
clone size: NA
CDR3 protein: CAISVQSSRVEAFF
CDR3 DNA: TGTGCCATCAGTGTTCAAAGCTCTAGGGTTGAAGCTTTCTTT

D gene: TRBD1
V gene: TRBV2
J gene: TRBJ2-7
clone size: once
CDR3 protein: CASSSQGVGYEQYF
CDR3 DNA: TGTGCCAGCAGTTCACAGGGGGTTGGCTACGAGCAGTACTTC

D gene: NA
V gene: TRBV7-9
J gene: TRBJ2-7
clone size: NA
CDR3 protein: CASSLTFTGPGEQYF
CDR3 DNA: TGTGCCAGCAGCCTAACCTTTACAGGGCCTGGCGAGCAGTACTTC

D gene: NA
V gene: TRBV2
J gene: TRBJ2-3
clone size: NA
CDR3 protein: CASRPQGSTDTQYF
CDR3 DNA: TGTGCCAGCAGGCCCCAGGGGAGCACAGATACGCAGTATTTT

D gene: TRBD1
V gene: TRBV11-3
J gene: TRBJ2-2
clone size: NA
CDR3 protein: CASSLGGQGDTGELFF
CDR3 DNA: TGTGCCAGCAGCTTAGGGGGACAGGGGGACACCGGGGAGCTGTTTTTT

D gene: TRBD1
V gene: TRBV5-6
J gene: TRBJ2-1
clone size: NA
CDR3 protein: CASSSQGAHNEQFF
CDR3 DNA: TGTGCCAGCAGCTCTCAGGGGGCCCACAATGAGCAGTTCTTC

D gene: NA
V gene: TRBV23-1
J gene: TRBJ2-4
clone size: NA
CDR3 protein: CASTPPDIQYF
CDR3 DNA: TGCGCCAGCACCCCCCCGGACATTCAGTACTTC

D gene: NA
V gene: TRBV7-9
J gene: TRBJ1-2
clone size: NA
CDR3 protein: CASSNGRFGGYTF
CDR3 DNA: TGTGCCAGCAGCAATGGGAGGTTTGGTGGCTACACCTTC

D gene: NA
V gene: TRBV6-4
J gene: TRBJ1-1
clone size: once
CDR3 protein: CASSLTGIQAFF
CDR3 DNA: TGTGCCAGCAGTTTAACAGGGATTCAAGCTTTCTTT

D gene: NA
V gene: TRBV27
J gene: TRBJ2-3
clone size: NA
CDR3 protein: CASTRQDTQYF
CDR3 DNA: TGTGCCAGCACCAGACAAGATACGCAGTATTTT

D gene: NA
V gene: TRBV28
J gene: TRBJ1-4
clone size: few
CDR3 protein: CASRRGLGEKLFF
CDR3 DNA: TGTGCCAGCAGGAGGGGACTGGGTGAAAAACTGTTTTTT

D gene: NA
V gene: TRBV30
J gene: TRBJ1-5
clone size: NA
CDR3 protein: CAWSVEGHPGNQPQHF
CDR3 DNA: TGTGCCTGGAGTGTGGAGGGGCACCCGGGCAATCAGCCCCAGCATTTT

D gene: NA
V gene: TRBV5-6
J gene: TRBJ1-5
clone size: NA
CDR3 protein: CASSLALREPMPPQHF
CDR3 DNA: TGTGCCAGCAGCTTGGCCTTAAGGGAGCCGATGCCGCCCCAGCATTTT

D gene: NA
V gene: TRBV30
J gene: TRBJ2-2
clone size: NA
CDR3 protein: CAWSVGAWWTGELFF
CDR3 DNA: TGTGCCTGGAGTGTAGGGGCGTGGTGGACCGGGGAGCTGTTTTTT

D gene: NA
V gene: TRBV4-1
J gene: TRBJ2-7
clone size: NA
CDR3 protein: CASSLQDVGDYEQYF
CDR3 DNA: TGCGCCAGCAGCCTACAGGATGTTGGGGATTACGAGCAGTACTTC

D gene: NA
V gene: TRBV15
J gene: TRBJ1-3
clone size: NA
CDR3 protein: CATSGGSGNTIYF
CDR3 DNA: TGTGCCACCAGCGGGGGGTCGGGAAACACCATATATTTT

D gene: NA
V gene: TRBV28
J gene: TRBJ1-4
clone size: NA
CDR3 protein: CASSAAGGTNEKLFF
CDR3 DNA: TGTGCCAGCAGTGCCGCGGGGGGGACTAATGAAAAACTGTTTTTT

D gene: NA
V gene: TRBV18
J gene: TRBJ2-1
clone size: NA
CDR3 protein: CASSPGGWDYNEQFF
CDR3 DNA: TGTGCCAGCTCACCAGGAGGGTGGGATTACAATGAGCAGTTCTTC

D gene: NA
V gene: TRBV7-9
J gene: TRBJ1-4
clone size: NA
CDR3 protein: CASRPGPPNEKLFF
CDR3 DNA: TGTGCCAGCAGGCCGGGGCCACCTAATGAAAAACTGTTTTTT

D gene: NA
V gene: TRBV11-1
J gene: TRBJ1-2
clone size: NA
CDR3 protein: CASSVSGYGYTF
CDR3 DNA: TGTGCCAGCAGCGTGTCGGGGTATGGCTACACCTTC

D gene: NA
V gene: TRBV5-1
J gene: TRBJ2-2
clone size: NA
CDR3 protein: CASSLAGGFGELFF
CDR3 DNA: TGCGCCAGCAGCTTGGCCGGCGGCTTCGGGGAGCTGTTTTTT

D gene: TRBD2
V gene: TRBV19
J gene: TRBJ2-1
clone size: NA
CDR3 protein: CASSIGGLAGGVSNEQFF
CDR3 DNA: TGTGCCAGTAGTATAGGGGGACTAGCGGGAGGAGTGTCGAATGAGCAGTTCTTC

D gene: TRBD2
V gene: TRBV5-4
J gene: TRBJ2-3
clone size: NA
CDR3 protein: CASFYGGGGSTDTQYF
CDR3 DNA: TGTGCCAGTTTTTACGGCGGGGGAGGAAGCACAGATACGCAGTATTTT

D gene: NA
V gene: TRBV2
J gene: TRBJ1-5
clone size: few
CDR3 protein: CASSERRDNNQPQHF
CDR3 DNA: TGTGCCAGCAGTGAAAGGAGGGATAACAATCAGCCCCAGCATTTT

D gene: NA
V gene: TRBV4-2
J gene: TRBJ2-2
clone size: NA
CDR3 protein: CASSQGDDFLGGTGELFF
CDR3 DNA: TGTGCCAGCAGCCAAGGTGATGATTTCCTTGGAGGGACCGGGGAGCTGTTTTTT

D gene: NA
V gene: TRBV7-9
J gene: TRBJ2-5
clone size: NA
CDR3 protein: CASSQGWVGETQYF
CDR3 DNA: TGTGCCAGCAGCCAGGGGTGGGTTGGGGAGACCCAGTACTTC

D gene: NA
V gene: TRBV7-2
J gene: TRBJ2-1
clone size: few
CDR3 protein: CATQVYNEQFF
CDR3 DNA: TGTGCCACCCAGGTCTACAATGAGCAGTTCTTC

D gene: TRBD1
V gene: TRBV11-2
J gene: TRBJ2-7
clone size: NA
CDR3 protein: CASRHPGTGIYEQYF
CDR3 DNA: TGTGCCAGCAGACACCCCGGGACAGGGATCTACGAGCAGTACTTC

D gene: NA
V gene: TRBV11-2
J gene: TRBJ1-1
clone size: NA
CDR3 protein: CASSLSANTEAFF
CDR3 DNA: TGTGCCAGCAGCTTATCCGCGAACACTGAAGCTTTCTTT

D gene: NA
V gene: TRBV2
J gene: TRBJ1-5
clone size: NA
CDR3 protein: CASLQDSNQPQHF
CDR3 DNA: TGTGCCAGCCTACAGGACAGCAATCAGCCCCAGCATTTT

D gene: TRBD1
V gene: TRBV28
J gene: TRBJ2-7
clone size: NA
CDR3 protein: CASSLAPGTGEQYF
CDR3 DNA: TGTGCCAGCAGTCTTGCCCCCGGGACAGGCGAGCAGTACTTC

D gene: NA
V gene: TRBV15
J gene: TRBJ2-5
clone size: NA
CDR3 protein: CATSRDATSGSRRTQYF
CDR3 DNA: TGTGCCACCAGCAGAGATGCGACCAGCGGGTCGAGAAGGACCCAGTACTTC

D gene: TRBD1
V gene: TRBV5-1
J gene: TRBJ2-5
clone size: few
CDR3 protein: CASSFTGTGGETQYF
CDR3 DNA: TGCGCCAGCAGCTTCACCGGGACAGGGGGGGAGACCCAGTACTTC

D gene: TRBD1
V gene: TRBV14
J gene: TRBJ2-7
clone size: once
CDR3 protein: CASYLGNRDRVYEQYF
CDR3 DNA: TGTGCCAGCTATTTGGGGAACCGGGACAGGGTGTACGAGCAGTACTTC

D gene: TRBD2
V gene: TRBV5-1
J gene: TRBJ2-2
clone size: many
CDR3 protein: CASSPGLAGYTGELFF
CDR3 DNA: TGCGCCAGCAGCCCTGGACTAGCGGGTTACACCGGGGAGCTGTTTTTT

D gene: NA
V gene: TRBV30
J gene: TRBJ2-7
clone size: NA
CDR3 protein: CAWSAPSDQHRIEQYF
CDR3 DNA: TGTGCCTGGAGTGCTCCATCTGACCAACACAGGATAGAGCAGTACTTC

D gene: TRBD1
V gene: TRBV14
J gene: TRBJ2-7
clone size: NA
CDR3 protein: CASSQAGTGVYEQYF
CDR3 DNA: TGTGCCAGCAGCCAAGCCGGGACAGGGGTCTACGAGCAGTACTTC

D gene: TRBD1
V gene: TRBV7-2
J gene: TRBJ2-5
clone size: NA
CDR3 protein: CASSLVWGQGEQYF
CDR3 DNA: TGTGCCAGCAGCTTAGTGTGGGGACAGGGGGAGCAGTACTTC

D gene: NA
V gene: TRBV11-2
J gene: TRBJ2-1
clone size: NA
CDR3 protein: CASSSLAKRSSYNEQFF
CDR3 DNA: TGTGCCAGCAGCTCTCTAGCGAAGCGGAGCTCCTACAATGAGCAGTTCTTC

D gene: NA
V gene: TRBV28
J gene: TRBJ2-7
clone size: NA
CDR3 protein: CASSFMGTYEQYF
CDR3 DNA: TGTGCCAGCAGTTTTATGGGTACCTACGAGCAGTACTTC

D gene: NA
V gene: TRBV5-4
J gene: TRBJ2-7
clone size: NA
CDR3 protein: CASSWGDSYEQYF
CDR3 DNA: TGTGCCAGCAGCTGGGGGGACTCCTACGAGCAGTACTTC

D gene: TRBD1
V gene: TRBV4-1
J gene: TRBJ2-7
clone size: NA
CDR3 protein: CASSPGTGGSSYEQYF
CDR3 DNA: TGCGCCAGCAGCCCCGGGACAGGGGGGAGCTCCTACGAGCAGTACTTC

D gene: NA
V gene: TRBV15
J gene: TRBJ1-5
clone size: NA
CDR3 protein: CATSIRAEQPQHF
CDR3 DNA: TGTGCCACCAGCATCCGAGCCGAGCAGCCCCAGCATTTT

D gene: NA
V gene: TRBV5-1
J gene: TRBJ1-2
clone size: NA
CDR3 protein: CASSAPDIIYGYTF
CDR3 DNA: TGCGCCAGCAGCGCACCTGATATTATCTATGGCTACACCTTC

D gene: NA
V gene: TRBV7-8
J gene: TRBJ1-1
clone size: once
CDR3 protein: CASSFRTGNTEAFF
CDR3 DNA: TGTGCCAGCAGCTTTCGGACGGGGAACACTGAAGCTTTCTTT

D gene: NA
V gene: TRBV4-1
J gene: TRBJ2-3
clone size: NA
CDR3 protein: CASSQVDSSTDTQYF
CDR3 DNA: TGCGCCAGCAGCCAAGTCGACAGCAGCACAGATACGCAGTATTTT

D gene: NA
V gene: TRBV7-6
J gene: TRBJ2-3
clone size: NA
CDR3 protein: CASSLAGATDTQYF
CDR3 DNA: TGTGCCAGCAGCTTAGCAGGGGCTACAGATACGCAGTATTTT

D gene: NA
V gene: TRBV2
J gene: TRBJ2-5
clone size: NA
CDR3 protein: CASSEEQGKTQYF
CDR3 DNA: TGTGCCAGCAGTGAAGAACAGGGAAAGACCCAGTACTTC